Sequencing of this TCR beta chain was carried out in a study of vaccination and CD4 T cells after COVID-19 (dated by TCRdb to 2022 to 2024). Looking at the study overall: Convalescent patients had a positive SARS-CoV-2 result on nasal swab PCR, and of these patients, nine had mild disease and one had severe disease. In the convalescent cohort there were six males and four females, among whom were two Hispanic individuals, seven Caucasians, two Asians and one multiracial person. Each participant got two doses of either the Pfizer-BioNTech BNT162b2 vaccine (n=8) or the Moderna mRNA-1273 vaccine (n=2). Post-COVID blood samples were collected from convalescent patients a median of approximately 100 days after diagnosis, with a range of about 30 to 180 days. Post-vaccine blood samples were obtained a median of about 70 days after the second vaccine dose, with a range of roughly 13 to 250 days. Overlapping spike peptide pools from SARS-CoV-2 and from the common cold coronaviruses HCoV-NL63, HCoV-OC43 and HCoV-229E were used as culture stimuli. As controls, cultures received a CEFX viral epitope pool (the positive control), an HIV-1 Nef peptide pool (the negative control), or no peptide at all. The spike-specific CD4+ TCR repertoire was compared before and after mRNA vaccination in about nine COVID-19 convalescent patients and a few infection-naive healthy vaccine recipients. Here is what the overall study found, with its caveats: In convalescent patients, a median approximately 90% of post-vaccine SARS-CoV-2-reactive clones were detected only after vaccination, suggesting vaccine-specific priming. An increase in the median number of SARS-CoV-2-reactive clonotypes from approximately 20 after infection to roughly 38 after vaccination was observed, but the change was not found to be significant. Of the vaccine-specific clones found in convalescent patients, nearly all (304 of 307) were mono-reactive for SARS-CoV-2 spike instead of being cross-reactive with common cold coronaviruses. Relatively few convalescent patients were included in the study, and early timepoints after natural infection were not analyzed.

The library relied on PCR. TCR sequencing of DNA from cultured CD4+ T cells used the Oncomine TCR Beta short-read assay at the Johns Hopkins FTIC core. Genomic DNA was extracted from the cultured CD4+ T cells with the QIAamp micro DNA kit. The Oncomine TCR Beta libraries from cultured CD4+ T cells were pooled using unique dual indexes and then sequenced on an Illumina iSeq 100. In the paper's pipeline: Non-productive sequences were removed, and CDR3s not starting with C, not ending with F or W, or shorter than 7 amino acids were discarded. Antigen-specific clonotypes were identified using the MANAFEST web application through comparison of peptide-stimulated wells with reference and other culture wells. For a clone to be called positive, the clone needed an FDR below 0.05, an odds ratio above 5, and a productive frequency above 0.1% in at least two of three replicate wells. Clonotypes that were significantly expanded in both SARS-CoV-2 spike wells and at least one common cold coronavirus spike condition were defined as cross-reactive. Similarity between CDR3 sequences was evaluated in R version 3.6.1 using Levenshtein distances (stringdist) and unrooted phylogenetic trees (ape). The raw public data were reprocessed by TCRdb itself: fastp quality trimming at Q25, MiXCR clonotype calling, in-frame beta chains only. Each CDR3 protein gets just one entry, which takes the most common genes and DNA from the rows behind it. The authors' filters were not applied to this entry. The sample table holds several thousand distinct CDR3 sequences, of which around 66% were seen once. The top ten clones comprise less than 20% of the sample.

About this clonotype itself: The antigen this receptor binds is unknown. No base qualities exist here, and no much larger clone lies one base off it.

The sample's treatment or condition label is to be understood as: roughly ten-day PBMC culture with coronavirus spike peptide pools or control peptides (ViraFEST assay). The study used the ViraFEST assay, which expanded antigen-specific T cells with peptide pools and then identified expanded clonotypes by TCR sequencing. The convalescent patients' positive SARS-CoV-2 PCR tests fell between March and December 2020, which was before the Alpha, Beta and Delta variants emerged in the United States. Each well held two million PBMCs cultured with roughly 10 ug/ml peptide pools in IMDM containing approximately 5% human AB serum and roughly 10 IU/ml IL-2. Half of the culture medium was replaced with fresh IL-2-containing medium on days 3 and 7. After 10 days of culture, CD4+ T cells were isolated by negative selection using the EasySep CD4+ T cell isolation kit. PBMCs were separated from whole blood using Ficoll-Paque Plus gradient centrifugation and then either used fresh or cryopreserved at -140C. Triplicate wells were generally used for each culture condition.

V is pared back by 5 bases and J by 0 bases, with 8 bases lying between the germline termini. Inclusive of the bounding cysteine and phenylalanine, the CDR3 is 14 residues long. CDR3 DNA is the only sequence kept; it has 42 bases, read in frame from the first base. Based on the germline V gene, the CDR1 and CDR2 sequences are SGHNT and YENEEA. Rearrangement joined TRBV11-3 to TRBJ2-1, with an unclear D gene assignment. This sequence was found in a human donor with COVID-19. Sequenced material: cultured CD4+ T cells from blood, taken after SARS-CoV-2 vaccination. The sequenced DNA is TGTGCCAGCAGCGCTGCGGACTCCTACAATGAGCAGTTCTTC. It is translated as CASSAADSYNEQFF.